This T cell receptor (beta chain) comes out of a study of cytomegalovirus exposure and HLA in healthy donors. Overall study context: Earlier, some 180 million T cells were analyzed, and 90 million to 140 million unique TCR beta sequences were found among them.

The germline V and J ends were trimmed by 3 bases and 7 bases, with 16 bases remaining between them. CDR1 is SGDLS, CDR2 YYNGEE, per germline. This CDR3 is 15 amino acids long. Both 60 Vbeta primers and 13 Jbeta primers went into the PCR. Sequencing was performed with immunoSEQ multiplex PCR; in TCRdb, only in-frame clones are kept and a portion is missing. The table includes 110,000 or so clones, about 80% detected once. The chain uses TRBV9 and TRBJ2-2, with a possible D match to TRBD2 (7 bases). The sample consisted of PBMCs. The receptor was derived from a woman aged 25 to 39 in good health and CMV-seropositive. The CDR3 reads CASSALGGQGGELFF. CDR3 in DNA: TGTGCCAGCAGCGCCCTGGGGGGGCAAGGCGGGGAGCTGTTTTTT.